The 26 T cell receptor beta chains below were found in one sample sequenced in a study of CD4+ T cells in melanoma. Only in-frame clones appear in the TCRdb table, and some are missing; sequencing was by immunoSEQ multiplex PCR. Counted here are 20,000 to 25,000 clones, 78% occurring once; the ten biggest clones make up about 9.6%. Receptors originate from a human donor with melanoma.

The chain recombines TRBV4-1 with TRBJ2-7; 7 bases agree with TRBD2. Germline values: CDR1 MGHRA, CDR2 YSYEKL. CDR3 length: 16 amino acids. V was clipped by 4 bases and J by 2 bases; unmatched bases: 11. CDR3 in amino acids: CASSLHGGTRTYEQYF. The CDR3 DNA follows: TGCGCCAGCAGCCTCCACGGGGGGACTCGAACCTACGAGCAGTACTTC.

The V call is TRBV5-1, the J call TRBJ2-2; D perhaps matches TRBD1 (6 bases). Trimming took off 5 bases at V and 5 bases at J, with 13 bases between the two ends. Germline-derived CDR1 and CDR2 are SGHRS and YFSETQ. The CDR3 is 14 amino acids. The CDR3 region is CASSQGSPTGELFF. The DNA of the CDR3 is TGCGCCAGCAGTCAGGGGAGCCCAACCGGGGAGCTGTTTTTT.

The chain links TRBV14 to TRBJ1-5; 9 nucleotides align to TRBD1. V was pared by 9 bases and J by 4 bases, with 10 bases of the junction left unmatched. The CDR3 extends over 15 amino acids. Germline assignment: CDR1 SGHDN and CDR2 FVKESK. The CDR3 DNA is TGTGCCAGAGGAATCGGGACAGGGCAGAATCAGCCCCAGCATTTT. It encodes CARGIGTGQNQPQHF.

The V call is TRBV5-1, the J call TRBJ2-7, with 9 bases identical to TRBD1. With 4 bases clipped from V and 1 base from J, the junction kept 3 bases outside the gene matches. This CDR3 has 14 amino acids. Germline loops: CDR1 SGHRS, CDR2 YFSETQ. CDR3 protein: CASSADRGSYEQYF. The CDR3 region has the DNA TGCGCCAGCAGCGCCGACAGGGGGTCCTACGAGCAGTACTTC.

The V gene is TRBV2, the J gene TRBJ1-1; D is unresolved. The CDR3 covers 12 residues. CDR1 SNHLY and CDR2 FYNNEI come from the germline V gene. V lost 6 bases and J lost 6, with 11 bases in between. CDR3 sequence: CASRKDKPEAFF. CDR3 in DNA: TGTGCCAGCAGGAAAGACAAACCTGAAGCTTTCTTT.

The chain uses TRBV28 and TRBJ2-1; 7 bases line up with TRBD2. The germline CDR1 and CDR2 sequences are MDHEN and SYDVKM. The V gene end was trimmed by 8 bases and the J gene end by 5 bases; junction bases not matched to a gene: 12. This CDR3 contains 15 residues. The CDR3 DNA is TGTGCCAGCGGGGGGGAGGGTAGCGGTCACAATGAGCAGTTCTTC. It codes for CASGGEGSGHNEQFF.

V usage is TRBV5-1 and J usage is TRBJ1-5; D gene ambiguous. The CDR3 consists of 13 residues. Trimming cost V 5 bases and J 2 bases, with 8 bases left between them. The germline V gene has CDR1 SGHRS and CDR2 YFSETQ. The CDR3 DNA is TGCGCCAGCAGTCGTGAGGGCAATCAGCCCCAGCATTTT. It encodes CASSREGNQPQHF.

This chain links TRBV14 with TRBJ2-4, with no clear D. The CDR3 loop spans 17 amino acids. V was trimmed by 3 bases and J by 0 bases, leaving 15 bases between them. Germline V gene lookup returns CDR1 SGHDN and CDR2 FVKESK. The CDR3 region is CASSQILTGTAKNIQYF. CDR3 DNA: TGTGCCAGCAGCCAGATTCTGACCGGCACAGCCAAAAACATTCAGTACTTC. Combining the CDR3 with reference TRBV14 and TRBJ2-4 gives the whole variable domain EAGVTQFPSHSVIEKGQTVTLRCDPISGHDNLYWYRRVMGKEIKFLLHFVKESKQDESGMPNNRFLAERTGGTYSTLKVQPAELEDSGVYFCASSQILTGTAKNIQYFGAGTRLSVL.

This clone was seen only a few times. Distinct nucleotide sequences in the sample also encode this CDR3. The chain uses TRBV30 and TRBJ1-5, with TRBD1 as a possible D gene (5 bases). Trimming took off 0 bases at V and 6 bases at J, with 9 bases between the two ends. This CDR3 is built from 13 residues. Germline CDR1 reads GTSNPN; CDR2 reads SVGIG (reference sequence). The CDR3 DNA is TGTGCCTGGAGTGTGGCAGGGAGTCAGCCCCAGCATTTT. It specifies CAWSVAGSQPQHF.

The chain has TRBV29-1 and TRBJ2-1; no reliable D call. The ends were cut back, 0 bases at V and 7 bases at J, with 7 bases in the middle. The CDR3 has 12 residues. Germline CDR1 and CDR2: SQVTM and ANQGSEA. The CDR3 nucleotides are TGCAGCGTTGAAGACAGGTTAAATGAGCAGTTCTTC. Translated, it gives CSVEDRLNEQFF.

The chain employs TRBV7-2 and TRBJ1-2, with D tentatively TRBD1 (6 bases). Deletions cut 1 base from V and 2 bases from J, with 11 bases between. Germline V gene sequence: CDR1 SGHTA, CDR2 FQGNSA. The CDR3 length is 15 residues. The CDR3 bases are TGTGCCAGCAGCTTAGGAGGGGACACGAACTATGGCTACACCTTC. Its translation is CASSLGGDTNYGYTF.

The V gene is TRBV7-8, the J gene TRBJ1-6, with TRBD1 matching 7 bases. From germline, CDR1 is SGHVS and CDR2 FQNEAQ. J was trimmed by 7 bases and V by 5 bases; bases with no gene match: 5. This CDR3 spans 14 amino acids. The CDR3 sequence: CASSPGQFNSPLHF. The CDR3 DNA sequence: TGTGCCAGCAGCCCGGGACAGTTCAATTCACCCCTCCACTTT. Full variable domain (rest looked up from reference TRBV7-8 and TRBJ1-6): GAGVSQSPRYKVAKRGQDVALRCDPISGHVSLFWYQQALGQGPEFLTYFQNEAQLDKSGLPSDRFFAERPEGSVSTLKIQRTQQEDSAVYLCASSPGQFNSPLHFGNGTRLTVT.

This sequence joins TRBV5-1 and TRBJ1-1, with D possibly TRBD1 on 6 matching bases. The V and J ends lost 0 bases and 5 bases respectively, with 14 bases between them. CDR3 size: 15 residues. CDR1 is SGHRS, CDR2 YFSETQ, per germline. The CDR3 loop reads CASSLDDRRYTEAFF. CDR3 nucleotides: TGCGCCAGCAGCTTGGACGACAGGCGTTATACTGAAGCTTTCTTT.

The rearrangement uses TRBV30 and TRBJ1-2, with D perhaps matching TRBD1 (6 bases). The CDR3 consists of 16 residues. V lost 2 bases to trimming and J lost 4 bases, with 20 bases between them. In germline, CDR1 is GTSNPN, CDR2 SVGIG (reference sequence). In DNA form, the CDR3 reads TGTGCCTGGAGTCGCCCCCGGGGGCAGAGTATCTATGGCTACACCTTC. Translating gives CAWSRPRGQSIYGYTF. Full variable domain (outside the CDR3, taken from reference TRBV30 and TRBJ1-2): SQTIHQWPATLVQPVGSPLSLECTVEGTSNPNLYWYRQAAGRGLQLLFYSVGIGQISSEVPQNLSASRPQDRQFILSSKKLLLSDSGFYLCAWSRPRGQSIYGYTFGSGTRLTVV.

The chain couples TRBV18 to TRBJ1-4, with a possible D match to TRBD1 (6 bases). V lost 2 bases and J lost 4, with 11 bases in between. CDR3 length equals 15 residues. Germline CDR1 reads KGHSH; CDR2 reads LQKENI. CDR3 DNA sequence: TGTGCCAGCTCACCAAGGCAGGGGTTTAATGAAAAACTGTTTTTT. It yields the protein CASSPRQGFNEKLFF.

As DNA, the CDR3 is TGTGCCAGCTCATTAGGGACAGGTGCTCGGAATGAGCAGTTCTTC. This gives the protein CASSLGTGARNEQFF. This rearrangement joins TRBV18 to TRBJ2-1; 8 bases are shared with TRBD1. The CDR3 contains 15 residues. CDR1 is KGHSH and CDR2 is LQKENI in the germline V gene. V was clipped by 5 bases and J by 7 bases; unmatched bases: 10.

The chain employs TRBV6-6 and TRBJ1-3; a possible D gene is TRBD1 (6 bases). The germline gives CDR1 MNHNY, CDR2 SVGAGI (reference sequence). The CDR3 extends over 16 amino acids. The ends were cut back, 6 bases at V and 2 bases at J, with 17 bases in the middle. The CDR3 here is CASSGQNLYAGNTIYF. CDR3 coding DNA: TGTGCCAGCAGCGGACAGAATCTTTACGCTGGAAACACCATATATTTT.

The chain combines TRBV6-6 with TRBJ1-5; TRBD1 is a possible D gene (5 bases). The V end was cut by 6 bases, the J end by 0 bases, with 12 bases between. CDR3 size: 15 residues. Germline V gene data show CDR1 as MNHNY and CDR2 as SVGAGI (reference sequence). DNA for the CDR3: TGTGCCAGCAGCAGAGACAGTTATAGCAATCAGCCCCAGCATTTT. Translated, it gives CASSRDSYSNQPQHF.

The rearrangement links TRBV7-9 to TRBJ1-1; D remains ambiguous. The V and J ends lost 2 bases and 5 bases respectively, with 9 bases between them. The CDR3 runs to 13 residues. Germline V gene sequence: CDR1 SEHNR, CDR2 FQNEAQ (reference sequence). The CDR3 DNA follows: TGTGCCAGCAGCTTAAACGACATGACTGAAGCTTTCTTT. Translated: CASSLNDMTEAFF.

V gene TRBV2 combines with J gene TRBJ2-5; 8 positions agree with TRBD1. The CDR3 consists of 13 residues. Unmatched junction bases numbered 2, after V lost 4 bases and J lost 4 bases. Germline-derived CDR1 and CDR2 are SNHLY and FYNNEI. The CDR3 nucleotides read TGTGCCAGCAGTGCAGGGGGCGTAGAGACCCAGTACTTC. It encodes CASSAGGVETQYF.

The rearrangement links TRBV29-1 to TRBJ1-1; unclear D gene. Germline assignment: CDR1 SQVTM and CDR2 ANQGSEA. The length of the CDR3 is 12 residues. V was pared by 7 bases and J by 6 bases, with 15 bases between. CDR3 in DNA: TGCAGCGCTACTCCAGGCGGAGCTGAAGCTTTCTTT. Protein sequence: CSATPGGAEAFF.

In this sample, this clone turned up a few times. This chain uses TRBV5-6 with TRBJ1-4; the match to TRBD1 covers 10 bases. The germline V gene encodes CDR1 SGHDT and CDR2 YYEEEE. CDR3 size: 14 residues. V shed 4 bases and J 6 bases; nucleotides not matched to a gene: 3. This CDR3 is CASSQTGGDEKLFF. As DNA, the CDR3 is TGTGCCAGCAGCCAGACAGGGGGCGATGAAAAACTGTTTTTT.

This clone was found once. This rearrangement joins TRBV7-9 to TRBJ1-1, with unresolved D. Trimming removed 0 bases at V and 7 bases at J, with 6 bases between. Per germline, CDR1 SEHNR and CDR2 FQNEAQ (reference sequence). The CDR3 is 12 residues long. This CDR3 is CASSLARDEAFF. The CDR3 bases are TGTGCCAGCAGCTTAGCGAGAGATGAAGCTTTCTTT. The variable domain in full, with the rest retrieved from reference TRBV7-9 and TRBJ1-1, is DTGVSQNPRHKITKRGQNVTFRCDPISEHNRLYWYRQTLGQGPEFLTYFQNEAQLEKSRLLSDRFSAERPKGSFSTLEIQRTEQGDSAMYLCASSLARDEAFFGQGTRLTVV.

The CDR3 loop is CASNLGGRYGYTF. CDR3 in DNA: TGTGCCAGCAACCTGGGGGGTCGGTATGGCTACACCTTC. V usage is TRBV4-2 and J usage is TRBJ1-2; D is possibly TRBD1 (5 bases). Deletions cut 7 bases from V and 5 bases from J, with 14 bases between. The CDR3 has 13 residues. Per the germline V gene, CDR1 is LGHNA and CDR2 is YNFKEQ.

This clone was detected once. The chain combines TRBV27 with TRBJ2-3, with 10 bases matching TRBD2. CDR1 MNHEY and CDR2 SMNVEV come from the germline V gene (reference sequence). V shed 7 bases, J shed 5 bases, and the junction held 6 bases outside the gene matches. This CDR3 spans 14 amino acids. The CDR3 DNA follows: TGTGCCAGCAAGGGACTAGCGAATCAAGATACGCAGTATTTT. Its translation is CASKGLANQDTQYF.

The gene calls are TRBV11-2 and TRBJ2-2, with unresolved D. V lost 1 base to trimming and J lost 8 bases, with 14 bases between them. Germline CDR1 reads SGHAT; CDR2 reads FQNNGV. CDR3 length: 15 residues. The CDR3 spells CASSLVGQRSGELFF. For the CDR3, the DNA is TGTGCCAGCAGCTTAGTAGGGCAGAGATCGGGGGAGCTGTTTTTT. Using reference TRBV11-2 and TRBJ2-2 for the parts outside the CDR3, the full variable domain is EAGVAQSPRYKIIEKRQSVAFWCNPISGHATLYWYQQILGQGPKLLIQFQNNGVVDDSQLPKDRFSAERLKGVDSTLKIQPAKLEDSAVYLCASSLVGQRSGELFFGEGSRLTVL.